This T cell receptor (beta chain) was sequenced in a study of cytomegalovirus exposure and HLA in healthy donors. Study observations and caveats: It was 164 TCR beta chains that were listed as cytomegalovirus-associated. Most of the CMV-associated TCR beta chains (in a later analysis) appeared to be HLA-restricted. Productive rates of about 87% or about 30% were seen for most TCR beta V segments in an earlier analysis. It was only CMV serostatus that was available as immune exposure information.

This CDR3 is 14 amino acids long. V lost 6 bases, J lost 1 base, and 9 bases stayed unmatched. CDR1 is SQVTM, CDR2 ANQGSEA, per germline. Primers included in the PCR were 60 Vbeta and 13 Jbeta primers. Sequencing used immunoSEQ multiplex PCR; TCRdb keeps in-frame clones, though not all of them. This sample has about 150,000 clones, with around 73% found just once. This clone turned up a few times. The antigen is undetermined. This chain joins TRBV29-1 and TRBJ2-7, with 7 nucleotides matching TRBD1. This TCR came from a woman younger than 30 in good health and CMV-seronegative. What was sequenced was PBMCs. The CDR3 reads CSVLTGQSSYEQYF. DNA for the CDR3: TGCAGCGTACTAACGGGACAGTCTTCCTACGAGCAGTACTTC.